This T cell receptor beta chain came from a study of T cell changes during pregnancy in multiple sclerosis. The protocol was immunoSEQ multiplex PCR, while the TCRdb copy is restricted to in-frame clones and leaves out a portion. Here the sample spans 65,000 to 80,000 clones, approximately 92% being singletons. V trimming: 2 bases; J trimming: 0 bases; junction bases outside the gene matches: 2. Germline V CDR1 and CDR2: MDHEN, SYDVKM. CDR3 length: 16 amino acids. The sequencing used CD4+ T cells from peripheral blood mononuclear cells, collected before pregnancy. The sequence was obtained from a female donor with multiple sclerosis, enrolled in a pregnancy study. The genes are TRBV28 and TRBJ2-1; 9 bases match TRBD1. CDR3 protein: CASSLGTGSSYNEQFF. CDR3 coding DNA: TGTGCCAGCAGTTTAGGGACAGGGAGCTCCTACAATGAGCAGTTCTTC.